This T cell receptor beta chain was sequenced for a study of blood T cell repertoires in COVID-19. Study at large: Samples taken during acute and convalescent COVID-19 were collected in the United States, Italy and Spain.

This clone was observed a few times. As originally analysed: Reference gene primer amplification in the assay estimated nucleated cell counts. This table comes from immunoSEQ multiplex PCR, and its TCRdb copy is limited to in-frame clones, with some not included. The V and J calls and the clone size are those of that table, but D and trimming were determined from the DNA. The sample contains about 85,000 clones, nearly 90% of which appear only once. Trimming took 1 base from V and 4 from J; bases not matched to a gene: 3. The CDR3 is 16 amino acids. Germline V lookup: CDR1 LNHDA, CDR2 SQIVND (reference sequence).

This receptor was identified in a woman of 80 years or more with active or convalescent COVID-19. V usage is TRBV19 and J usage is TRBJ2-1; 11 nucleotides agree with TRBD1. Sequencing used peripheral blood. Here the CDR3 DNA reads TGTGCCAGTAGTATAGTGGACAGGGGGCGATACAATGAGCAGTTCTTC. Encoded protein: CASSIVDRGRYNEQFF.